This T cell receptor beta chain was documented in a study of shared clonotypes between healthy human individuals. Germline V gene sequence: CDR1 MGHDK, CDR2 SYGVNS. Germline trimming cut 4 bases from V and 3 bases from J; bases unmatched to any gene: 7. The CDR3 has 15 amino acids. Assay: immunoSEQ multiplex PCR; the TCRdb copy retains only in-frame clones and omits some. The table has about 1,900,000 clones, approximately 94% seen once. Naive CD8 cells lacked CD45RO and underwent positive selection for CCR7, leaving out terminally differentiated effector memory CD45RA+ cells. V is TRBV25-1 and J is TRBJ1-1; 8 bases agree with TRBD1. Sequencing was performed on naive CD8+ T cells sorted from blood. This TCR was recovered from a man aged 18 to 29 in good health. In DNA, the CDR3 is TGTGCCAGCAGTGGGGACAGGTGGGGTGACACTGAAGCTTTCTTT. Its translation: CASSGDRWGDTEAFF.